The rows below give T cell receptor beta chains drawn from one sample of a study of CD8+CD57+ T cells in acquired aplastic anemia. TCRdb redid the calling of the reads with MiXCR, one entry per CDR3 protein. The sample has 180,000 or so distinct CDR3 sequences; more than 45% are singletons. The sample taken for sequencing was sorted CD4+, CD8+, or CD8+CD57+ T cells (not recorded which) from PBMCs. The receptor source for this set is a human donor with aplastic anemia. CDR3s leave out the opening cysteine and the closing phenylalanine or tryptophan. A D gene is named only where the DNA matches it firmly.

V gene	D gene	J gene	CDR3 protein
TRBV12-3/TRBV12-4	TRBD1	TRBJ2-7	ASSHLGTGVYEQY
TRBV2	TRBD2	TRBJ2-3	ASSVRTSGGSSDTQY
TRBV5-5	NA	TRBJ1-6	ASSLDQLINSPLH
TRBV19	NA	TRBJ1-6	ASSFTSGLTSSYNSPLH
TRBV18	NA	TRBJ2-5	ASSPRGEGVQETQY
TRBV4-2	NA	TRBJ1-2	ASSQEAGYT
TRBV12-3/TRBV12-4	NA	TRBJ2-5	ASVSRPQETQY
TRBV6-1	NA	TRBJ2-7	ASSGFGSTYEQY
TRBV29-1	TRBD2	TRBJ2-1	SEKASGNNEQF
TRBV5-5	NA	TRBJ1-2	ASKPTGGDYGYT
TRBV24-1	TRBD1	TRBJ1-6	ATADRGTSSYNSPLH
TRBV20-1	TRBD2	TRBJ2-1	SAQGWASGNNEQF
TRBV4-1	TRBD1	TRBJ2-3	ASSQVRGLDTQY
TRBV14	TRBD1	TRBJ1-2	ASSQVGTGGRWGYGYT
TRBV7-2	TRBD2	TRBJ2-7	ASSDQLAGGGEQY
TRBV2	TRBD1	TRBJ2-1	ASSVEGADEQF
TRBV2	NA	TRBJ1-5	ASSVGSREPQH
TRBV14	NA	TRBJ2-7	ASSRVSYEQY
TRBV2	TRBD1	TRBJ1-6	ASSTDGGQSSYNSPLH
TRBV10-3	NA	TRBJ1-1	AISETDDGNTEAF
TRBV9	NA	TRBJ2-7	ASSPRPYEQY
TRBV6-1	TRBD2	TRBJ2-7	ASTKRGLYEQY
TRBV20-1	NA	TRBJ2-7	SAKIRGVRNEQY
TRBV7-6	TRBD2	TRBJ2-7	ASQGLAGSYEQY
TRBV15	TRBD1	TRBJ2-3	ATSGGQESTDTQY
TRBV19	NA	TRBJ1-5	ASSFRDFNQPQH
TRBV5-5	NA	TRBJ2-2	ASSLTGEGGELF
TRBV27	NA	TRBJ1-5	ASSFRTEIGQPQH
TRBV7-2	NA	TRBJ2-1	ASSLRGPPLL
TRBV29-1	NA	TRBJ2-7	SVELGQLREQY
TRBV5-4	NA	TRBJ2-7	ASSLAGPGYKRNEQY
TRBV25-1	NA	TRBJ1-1	ASSARETVNTEAF
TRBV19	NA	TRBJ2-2	ATGGQTNTGELF
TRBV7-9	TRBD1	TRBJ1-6	ASSAGTGNSPLH
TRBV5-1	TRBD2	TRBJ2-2	ASSFLAGVDTGELF
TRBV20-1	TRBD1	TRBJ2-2	SARRTGDTGELF
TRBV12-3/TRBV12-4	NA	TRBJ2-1	ASSLGFLSYNEQF
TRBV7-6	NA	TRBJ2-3	ASSLGLPTDTQY
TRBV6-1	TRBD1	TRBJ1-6	ASSNGQAVNNSPLH
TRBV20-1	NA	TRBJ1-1	SGTLNTEAF
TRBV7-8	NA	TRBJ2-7	ASSSRVEQY
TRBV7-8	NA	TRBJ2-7	ASSPGADYEQY
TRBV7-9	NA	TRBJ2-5	ASSTTGPRETQY
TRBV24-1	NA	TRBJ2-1	ATSVSAWDEQF
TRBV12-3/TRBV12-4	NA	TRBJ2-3	ASRTYNADTQY